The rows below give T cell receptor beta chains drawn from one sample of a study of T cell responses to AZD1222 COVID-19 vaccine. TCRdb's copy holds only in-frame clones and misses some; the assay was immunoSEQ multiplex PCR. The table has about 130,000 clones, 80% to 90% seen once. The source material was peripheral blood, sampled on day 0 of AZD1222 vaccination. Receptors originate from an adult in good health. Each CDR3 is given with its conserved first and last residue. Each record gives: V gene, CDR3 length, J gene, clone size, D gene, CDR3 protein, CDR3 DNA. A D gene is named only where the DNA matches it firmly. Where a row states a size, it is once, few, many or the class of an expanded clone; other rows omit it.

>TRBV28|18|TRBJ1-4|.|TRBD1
CASREAGQGALVNEKLFF
TGTGCCAGCAGGGAGGCGGGACAGGGGGCCTTAGTAAATGAAAAACTGTTTTTT
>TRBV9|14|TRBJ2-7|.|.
CASSVADLAYEQYF
TGTGCCAGCAGCGTAGCTGACCTAGCCTACGAGCAGTACTTC
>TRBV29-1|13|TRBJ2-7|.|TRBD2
CSVSGTTNYEQYF
TGCAGCGTGTCCGGGACTACGAACTACGAGCAGTACTTC
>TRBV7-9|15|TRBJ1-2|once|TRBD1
CASSPGQGHNYGYTF
TGTGCCAGCAGCCCCGGACAGGGCCACAACTATGGCTACACCTTC
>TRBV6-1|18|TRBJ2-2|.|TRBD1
CASSEQGALDANTGELFF
TGTGCCAGCAGTGAACAGGGGGCTTTGGATGCGAACACCGGGGAGCTGTTTTTT
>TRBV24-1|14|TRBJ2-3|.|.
CATGGGRNTDTQYF
TGTGCCACCGGAGGGGGTCGTAACACAGATACGCAGTATTTT
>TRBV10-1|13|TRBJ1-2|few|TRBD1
CASSEPGGYGYTF
TGCGCCAGCAGTGAGCCAGGGGGCTATGGCTACACCTTC
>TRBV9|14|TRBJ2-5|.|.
CASSVAGFRETQYF
TGTGCCAGCAGCGTAGCAGGGTTCCGAGAGACCCAGTACTTC
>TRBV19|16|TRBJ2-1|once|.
CASSMAGRVIYNEQFF
TGTGCCAGTAGTATGGCTGGCAGGGTCATCTACAATGAGCAGTTCTTC
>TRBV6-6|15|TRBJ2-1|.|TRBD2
CASSHSGGAYNEQFF
TGTGCCAGCAGTCATAGCGGGGGGGCATACAATGAGCAGTTCTTC
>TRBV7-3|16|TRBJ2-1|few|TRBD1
CASSLGTGQGYNEQFF
TGTGCCAGCAGCTTGGGTACGGGACAGGGATACAATGAGCAGTTCTTC
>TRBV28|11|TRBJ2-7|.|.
CASRNGGEQYF
TGTGCCAGCAGAAATGGAGGGGAGCAGTACTTC
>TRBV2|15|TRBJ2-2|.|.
CASSDGMTNTGELFF
TGTGCCAGCAGTGACGGAATGACGAACACCGGGGAGCTGTTTTTT
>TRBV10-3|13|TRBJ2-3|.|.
CAISNGSADTQYF
TGTGCCATCAGTAATGGCAGCGCAGATACGCAGTATTTT
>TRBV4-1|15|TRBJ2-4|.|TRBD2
CASRLAGGGVDIQYF
TGCGCCAGCAGACTAGCGGGAGGAGGCGTTGACATTCAGTACTTC
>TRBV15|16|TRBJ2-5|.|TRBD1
CATSRTGTGLFETQYF
TGTGCCACCAGCAGGACAGGGACGGGGCTTTTCGAGACCCAGTACTTC
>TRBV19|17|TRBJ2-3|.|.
CASNTNRFGGSTDTQYF
TGTGCCAGTAATACCAATAGGTTCGGCGGTAGCACAGATACGCAGTATTTT
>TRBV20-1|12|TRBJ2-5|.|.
CSASLGGETQYF
TGCAGTGCTAGTCTTGGTGGGGAGACCCAGTACTTC
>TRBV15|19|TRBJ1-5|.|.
CATSRDVGRGFYSNQPQHF
TGTGCCACCAGCAGAGATGTTGGGAGGGGGTTCTATAGCAATCAGCCCCAGCATTTT
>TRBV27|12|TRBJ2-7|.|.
CASSLPGHEQYF
TGTGCCAGCAGTTTACCCGGCCACGAGCAGTACTTC
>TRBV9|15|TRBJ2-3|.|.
CASSVVGEITDTQYF
TGTGCCAGCAGCGTAGTCGGGGAAATCACAGATACGCAGTATTTT
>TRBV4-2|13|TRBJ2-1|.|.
CASSQDEWGPQFF
TGTGCCAGCAGCCAAGATGAGTGGGGACCTCAGTTCTTC
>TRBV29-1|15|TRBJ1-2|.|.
CSVEGATATLYGYTF
TGCAGCGTTGAAGGGGCGACAGCGACCCTTTATGGCTACACCTTC
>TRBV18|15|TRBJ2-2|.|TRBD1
CASSPTGGHTGELFF
TGTGCCAGCTCACCGACAGGGGGCCACACCGGGGAGCTGTTTTTT
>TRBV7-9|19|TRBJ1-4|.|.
CASSSPRDAVTGTNEKLFF
TGTGCCAGCAGCTCCCCTCGGGATGCAGTGACGGGGACTAATGAAAAACTGTTTTTT
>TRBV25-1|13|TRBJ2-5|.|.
CASSGTGQETQYF
TGTGCCAGCAGTGGAACAGGGCAAGAGACCCAGTACTTC
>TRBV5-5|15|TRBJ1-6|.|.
CASSLAGKLGSPLHF
TGTGCCAGCAGCTTGGCAGGGAAATTAGGATCACCCCTCCACTTT
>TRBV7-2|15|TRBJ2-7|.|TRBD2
CASSLLAGGLHEQYF
TGTGCCAGCAGCTTACTAGCGGGAGGGCTACACGAGCAGTACTTC
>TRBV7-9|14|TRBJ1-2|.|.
CASSARDLSYGYTF
TGTGCCAGCAGCGCCCGGGACCTTTCCTATGGCTACACCTTC
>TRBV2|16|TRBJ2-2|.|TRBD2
CASRALAGASTGELFF
TGTGCCAGCAGAGCACTAGCGGGGGCGTCAACCGGGGAGCTGTTTTTT
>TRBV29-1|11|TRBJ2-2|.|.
CSVGGSGELFF
TGCAGCGTTGGGGGGTCCGGGGAGCTGTTTTTT
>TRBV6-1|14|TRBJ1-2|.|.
CASSELDRNYGYTF
TGTGCCAGCAGTGAACTCGACAGGAACTATGGCTACACCTTC
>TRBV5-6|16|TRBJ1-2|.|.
CASSLGGVAPGYGYTF
TGTGCCAGCAGCTTGGGTGGGGTAGCTCCGGGCTATGGCTACACCTTC
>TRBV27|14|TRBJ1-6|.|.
CASTLRGSNSPLHF
TGTGCCAGCACCCTTCGGGGAAGTAATTCACCCCTCCACTTT
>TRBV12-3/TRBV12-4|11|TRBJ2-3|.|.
CASSPSGTQYF
TGTGCCAGCAGCCCCTCAGGAACGCAGTATTTT
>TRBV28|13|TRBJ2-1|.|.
CASVGRGYNEQFF
TGTGCCAGCGTTGGGCGGGGTTACAATGAGCAGTTCTTC
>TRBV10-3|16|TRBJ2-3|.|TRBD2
CAISEGSGRATDTQYF
TGTGCCATCAGTGAGGGTAGCGGGAGGGCCACAGATACGCAGTATTTT
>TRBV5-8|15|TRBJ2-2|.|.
CASSLGALSTGELFF
TGTGCCAGCAGCTTGGGTGCCCTGTCCACCGGGGAGCTGTTTTTT
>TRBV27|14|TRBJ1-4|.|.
CASSFLGLGEKLFF
TGTGCCAGCAGTTTTTTGGGCCTAGGGGAAAAACTGTTTTTT
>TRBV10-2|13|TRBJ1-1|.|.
CASSESGATEAFF
TGCGCCAGCAGTGAGTCTGGGGCCACTGAAGCTTTCTTT
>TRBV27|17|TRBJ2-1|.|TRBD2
CASSLLGLAGKGNEQFF
TGTGCCAGCAGTTTATTGGGACTAGCGGGAAAAGGCAATGAGCAGTTCTTC
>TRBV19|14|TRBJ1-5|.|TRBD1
CASSYRGRYQPQHF
TGTGCCAGTAGCTACAGGGGGCGTTATCAGCCCCAGCATTTT
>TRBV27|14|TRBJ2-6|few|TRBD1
CASSYRGTGHVLTF
TGTGCCAGCAGTTACCGAGGGACAGGGCATGTCCTGACTTTC
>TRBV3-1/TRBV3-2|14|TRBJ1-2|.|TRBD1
CASSPRQGVYGYTF
TGTGCCAGCAGCCCGCGACAGGGGGTCTATGGCTACACCTTC
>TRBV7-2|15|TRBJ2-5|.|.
CASSLVDGRGETQYF
TGTGCCAGCAGCTTAGTTGACGGGAGAGGAGAGACCCAGTACTTC
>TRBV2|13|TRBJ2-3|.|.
CASSGQMTDTQYF
TGTGCCAGCAGTGGACAGATGACAGATACGCAGTATTTT
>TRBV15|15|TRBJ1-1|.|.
CATSRDNSRNTEAFF
TGTGCCACCAGCAGAGACAACAGTCGGAACACTGAAGCTTTCTTT
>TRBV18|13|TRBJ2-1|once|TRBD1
CASSPTGDGEQFF
TGTGCCAGCTCACCTACAGGGGATGGTGAGCAGTTCTTC
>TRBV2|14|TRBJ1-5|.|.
CASGETESNQPQHF
TGTGCCAGCGGGGAGACAGAAAGCAATCAGCCCCAGCATTTT
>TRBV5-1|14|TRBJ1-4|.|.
CASSLGVINEKLFF
TGCGCCAGCAGCTTGGGAGTAATTAATGAAAAACTGTTTTTT
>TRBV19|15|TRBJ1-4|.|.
CASSIEWGHGAKLFF
TGTGCCAGTAGTATAGAATGGGGCCACGGAGCGAAACTGTTTTTT
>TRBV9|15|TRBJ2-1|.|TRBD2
CASSVASSGDNEQFF
TGTGCCAGCAGCGTAGCTTCTAGCGGCGACAATGAGCAGTTCTTC
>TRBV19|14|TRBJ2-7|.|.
CASRRAGDLYEQYF
TGTGCCAGTAGGCGCGCCGGGGACCTTTACGAGCAGTACTTC
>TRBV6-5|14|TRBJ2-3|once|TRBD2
CAVASSGRSDTQYF
TGTGCCGTGGCGAGTAGCGGGAGATCAGATACGCAGTATTTT
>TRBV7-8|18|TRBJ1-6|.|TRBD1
CASSFRTGQSSYNSPLHF
TGTGCCAGCAGCTTCCGAACGGGACAGAGCTCCTATAATTCACCCCTCCACTTT
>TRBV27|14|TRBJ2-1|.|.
CASSSGQSRSEQFF
TGTGCCAGCAGTTCCGGACAGTCTCGAAGTGAGCAGTTCTTC
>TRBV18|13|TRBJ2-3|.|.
CASSPPSTDTQYF
TGTGCCAGCTCACCCCCGAGCACAGATACGCAGTATTTT